This TCR beta chain was sequenced during a study of blood T cells in healthy people across ages. Germline V gives CDR1 MNHEY, CDR2 SMNVEV (reference sequence). This CDR3 is 13 amino acids long. V was clipped by 6 bases and J by 4 bases; unmatched bases: 5. Study conclusions and caveats: The CMV status of each donor remained undetermined, and this could have confounded shifts in expanded clonotypes.

The donors, healthy Caucasians from Russia, were aged 6 to 90. Sample-barcoded 5' priming and a J-beta primer mix drove a second PCR of roughly 7 to 11 cycles. A single record per CDR3 protein comes from TCRdb applying MiXCR to the 5' RACE reads. Of hundreds of thousands of distinct CDR3 sequences in the sample, roughly 56% are singletons; the top ten hold about a quarter. Concerning this clonotype itself: Its antigen is as yet unknown.

The sample taken for sequencing was blood. V is TRBV27 and J is TRBJ2-5, with 7 bases fitting TRBD1. The clonotype comes from a man in his forties or fifties in good health. Here the CDR3 DNA reads TGTGCCAGCAGGACCCGGGACAGAGAGACCCAGTACTTC. Translated: CASRTRDRETQYF.